This T cell receptor (beta chain) was recovered during a study of T cells in Graves' hyperthyroidism and ophthalmopathy. Whole-study findings and limits: Clonotypes that were expanded in thyroid above 0.001 mostly appeared in blood too.

TCR beta CDR3 region amplification was performed from RNA transcripts. HTBI primers were used for first-round RT-PCR of the TCR CDR3. TCRdb reprocessed the multiplex PCR reads with MiXCR, giving one entry per CDR3 protein. The sample shows about 300,000 distinct CDR3 sequences, roughly a fifth of them seen only once. Comment on this clonotype: Antigen specificity is unknown.

The CDR3 sequence is 17 residues long. V was shortened by 3 bases and J by 0 bases, with 15 bases between the two germline ends. Germline values: CDR1 SQVTM, CDR2 ANQGSEA. The sequencing input was blood. The gene calls are TRBV29-1 and TRBJ2-6, with D maybe TRBD2 (7 bases). The source is a man aged 50 or older with Graves' ophthalmopathy. The CDR3 bases are TGCAGCGTTGAGGTTAGGGGGAGGGGCTCTGGGGCCAACGTCCTGACTTTC. It is translated as CSVEVRGRGSGANVLTF.